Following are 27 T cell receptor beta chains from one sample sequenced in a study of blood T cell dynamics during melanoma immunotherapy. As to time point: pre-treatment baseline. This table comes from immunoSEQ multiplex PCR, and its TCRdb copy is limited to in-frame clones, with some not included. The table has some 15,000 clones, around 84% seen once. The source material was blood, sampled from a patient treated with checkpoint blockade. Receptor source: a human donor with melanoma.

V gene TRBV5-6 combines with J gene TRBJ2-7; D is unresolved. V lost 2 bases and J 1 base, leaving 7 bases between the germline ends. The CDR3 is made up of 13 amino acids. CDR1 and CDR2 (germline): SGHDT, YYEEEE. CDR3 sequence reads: CASSFSGSYEQYF. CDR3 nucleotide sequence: TGTGCCAGCAGCTTCTCCGGGTCCTACGAGCAGTACTTC.

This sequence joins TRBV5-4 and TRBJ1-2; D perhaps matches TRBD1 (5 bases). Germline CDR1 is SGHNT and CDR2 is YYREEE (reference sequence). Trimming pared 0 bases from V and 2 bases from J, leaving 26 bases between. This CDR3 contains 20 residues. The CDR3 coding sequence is TGTGCCAGCAGCTTGGCCAAATACGACGGACCCCCATGGGGGAACTATGGCTACACCTTC. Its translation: CASSLAKYDGPPWGNYGYTF.

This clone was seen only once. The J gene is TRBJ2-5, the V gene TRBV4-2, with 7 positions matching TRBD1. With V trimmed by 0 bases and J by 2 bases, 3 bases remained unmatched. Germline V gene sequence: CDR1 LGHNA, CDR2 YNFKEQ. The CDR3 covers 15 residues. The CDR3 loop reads CASSQDLGQQETQYF. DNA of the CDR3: TGTGCCAGCAGCCAAGATCTGGGACAGCAAGAGACCCAGTACTTC.

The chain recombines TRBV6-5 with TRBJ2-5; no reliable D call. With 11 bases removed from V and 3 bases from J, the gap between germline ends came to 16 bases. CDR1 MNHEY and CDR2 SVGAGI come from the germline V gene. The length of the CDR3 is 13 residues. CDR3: CAHPKQQKETQYF. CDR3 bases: TGTGCCCACCCGAAGCAACAGAAAGAGACCCAGTACTTC.

CDR3 nucleotides: TGTGCCAGCAGACCCCCAGGGGCCAGGTCCTACGAGCAGTACTTC. It is translated as CASRPPGARSYEQYF. The rearrangement joins TRBV6-5 to TRBJ2-7, with TRBD1 as a possible D gene (6 bases). Germline V gene sequence: CDR1 MNHEY, CDR2 SVGAGI. The V gene lost 6 bases and the J gene lost 1 base, with 16 bases spanning the gap. The CDR3 totals 15 residues.

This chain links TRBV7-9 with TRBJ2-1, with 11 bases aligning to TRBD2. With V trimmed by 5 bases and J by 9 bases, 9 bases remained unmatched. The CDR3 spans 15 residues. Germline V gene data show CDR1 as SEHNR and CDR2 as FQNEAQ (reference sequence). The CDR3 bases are TGTGCCAGCAGCCCCCTAGCGGGGGGCTTCGGTGAGCAGTTCTTC. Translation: CASSPLAGGFGEQFF.

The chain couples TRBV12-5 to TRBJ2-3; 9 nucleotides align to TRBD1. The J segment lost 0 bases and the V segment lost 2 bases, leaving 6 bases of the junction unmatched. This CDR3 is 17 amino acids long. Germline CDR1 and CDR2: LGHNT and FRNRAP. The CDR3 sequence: CASGLYLGTGSTDTQYF. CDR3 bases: TGTGCTAGTGGTTTGTATCTCGGGACAGGGAGCACAGATACGCAGTATTTT.

The CDR3 region has the DNA TGTGCCAGTAGTAAGCCTGGCGGGGGGAACACCGGGGAGCTGTTTTTT. Translation: CASSKPGGGNTGELFF. J is TRBJ2-2 and V is TRBV19; 7 bases agree with TRBD2. CDR3 length: 16 amino acids. Losses at the gene ends were 4 bases for V and 1 base for J; bases not matched to a gene: 6. Germline V gives CDR1 LNHDA, CDR2 SQIVND (reference sequence).

This CDR3 reads CASSLNIAGGVEDTQYF. The CDR3 bases are TGTGCCAGCAGTCTTAACATAGCGGGGGGGGTCGAAGATACGCAGTATTTT. This chain links TRBV7-2 with TRBJ2-3, with 11 nucleotides matching TRBD2. The germline V gene encodes CDR1 SGHTA and CDR2 FQGNSA. The CDR3 extends over 17 amino acids. V shed 6 bases and J 5 bases; nucleotides not matched to a gene: 13.

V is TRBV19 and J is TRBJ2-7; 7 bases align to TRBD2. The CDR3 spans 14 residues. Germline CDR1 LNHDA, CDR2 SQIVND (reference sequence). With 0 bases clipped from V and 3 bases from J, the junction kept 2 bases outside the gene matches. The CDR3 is CASSIDRGSYEQYF. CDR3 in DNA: TGTGCCAGTAGTATAGATCGCGGGAGCTACGAGCAGTACTTC.

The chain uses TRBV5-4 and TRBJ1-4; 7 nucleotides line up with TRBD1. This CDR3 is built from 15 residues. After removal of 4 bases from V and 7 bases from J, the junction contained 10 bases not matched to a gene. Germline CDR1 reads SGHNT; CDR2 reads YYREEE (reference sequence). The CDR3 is CASSRGQEGGEKLFF. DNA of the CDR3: TGTGCCAGCAGCAGAGGACAGGAGGGGGGTGAAAAACTGTTTTTT.

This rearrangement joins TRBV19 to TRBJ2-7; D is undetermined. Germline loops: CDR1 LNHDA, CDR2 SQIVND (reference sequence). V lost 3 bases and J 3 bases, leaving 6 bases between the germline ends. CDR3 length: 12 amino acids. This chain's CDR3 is CASSIGFYEQYF. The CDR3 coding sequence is TGTGCCAGTAGTATCGGTTTCTACGAGCAGTACTTC.

DNA for the CDR3: TGTGCCAGCAGTGGACTGGGACAGGGCAGCACAGATACGCAGTATTTT. It translates to CASSGLGQGSTDTQYF. The chain combines TRBV6-1 with TRBJ2-3, with TRBD1 matching over 9 bases. This CDR3 region has 16 residues. Trimming took 4 bases from V and 0 from J; bases not matched to a gene: 5. The germline V gene has CDR1 MNHNS and CDR2 SASEGT.

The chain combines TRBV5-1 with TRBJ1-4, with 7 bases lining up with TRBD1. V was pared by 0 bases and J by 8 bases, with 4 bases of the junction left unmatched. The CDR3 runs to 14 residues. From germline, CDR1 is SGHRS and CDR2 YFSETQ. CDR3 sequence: CASSLEGGMEKLFF. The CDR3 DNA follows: TGCGCCAGCAGCTTGGAAGGGGGCATGGAAAAACTGTTTTTT.

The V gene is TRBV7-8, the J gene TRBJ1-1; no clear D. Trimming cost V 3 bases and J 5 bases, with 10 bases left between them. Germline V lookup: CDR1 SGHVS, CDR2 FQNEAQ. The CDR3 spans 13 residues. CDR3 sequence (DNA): TGTGCCAGCAGCTTTGATGCGGGTACTGAAGCTTTCTTT. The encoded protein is CASSFDAGTEAFF.

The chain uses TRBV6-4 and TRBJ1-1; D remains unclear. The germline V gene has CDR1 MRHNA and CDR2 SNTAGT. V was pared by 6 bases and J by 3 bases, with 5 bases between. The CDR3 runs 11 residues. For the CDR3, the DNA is TGTGCCAGCAGGAAAGACACTGAAGCTTTCTTT. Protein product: CASRKDTEAFF.

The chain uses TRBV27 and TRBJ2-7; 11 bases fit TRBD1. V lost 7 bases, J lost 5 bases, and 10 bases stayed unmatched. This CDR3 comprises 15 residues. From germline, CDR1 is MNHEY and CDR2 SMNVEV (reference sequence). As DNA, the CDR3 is TGTGCCAGCAATTCCGGGACAGGGGGGCCCCACGAGCAGTACTTC. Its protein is CASNSGTGGPHEQYF.

CDR3 DNA sequence: TGTGCCAGCAGTGAAAGGACAGGGAGTACCTCACCCCTCCACTTT. Residues: CASSERTGSTSPLHF. The chain carries TRBV6-1 and TRBJ1-6; 8 nucleotides match TRBD1. The CDR3 extends over 15 amino acids. CDR1 is MNHNS and CDR2 is SASEGT in the germline V gene. V was clipped by 2 bases and J by 10 bases; unmatched bases: 7.

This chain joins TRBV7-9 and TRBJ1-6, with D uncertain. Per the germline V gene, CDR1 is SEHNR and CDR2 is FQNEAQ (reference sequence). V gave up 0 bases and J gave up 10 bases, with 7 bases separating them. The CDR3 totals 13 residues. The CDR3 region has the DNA TGTGCCAGCAGCTTAGCCACGAGATCACCCCTCCACTTT. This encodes CASSLATRSPLHF.

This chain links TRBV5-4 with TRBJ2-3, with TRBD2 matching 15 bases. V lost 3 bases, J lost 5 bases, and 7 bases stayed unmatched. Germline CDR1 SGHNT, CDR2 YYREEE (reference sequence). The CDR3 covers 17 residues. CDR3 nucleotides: TGTGCCAGCAGCTCCCGGACTAGCGGGAGGGCCGTAGATACGCAGTATTTT. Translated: CASSSRTSGRAVDTQYF.

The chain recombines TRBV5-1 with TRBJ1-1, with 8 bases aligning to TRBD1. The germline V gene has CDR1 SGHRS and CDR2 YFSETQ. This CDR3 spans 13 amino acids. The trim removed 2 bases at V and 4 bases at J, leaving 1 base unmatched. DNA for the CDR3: TGCGCCAGCAGCTTCACAGGGGGCACTGAAGCTTTCTTT. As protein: CASSFTGGTEAFF.

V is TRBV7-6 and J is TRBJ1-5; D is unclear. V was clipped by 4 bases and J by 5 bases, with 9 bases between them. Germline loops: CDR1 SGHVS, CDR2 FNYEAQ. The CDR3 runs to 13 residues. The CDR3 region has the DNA TGTGCCAGCAGCTACTTTGGGGATCAGCCCCAGCATTTT. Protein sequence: CASSYFGDQPQHF.

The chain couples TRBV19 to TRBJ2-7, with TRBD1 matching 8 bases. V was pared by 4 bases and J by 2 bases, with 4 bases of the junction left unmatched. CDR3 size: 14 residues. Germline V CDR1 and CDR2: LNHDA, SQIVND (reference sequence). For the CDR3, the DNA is TGTGCCAGTAGTAAACAGGGGGTACCCTACGAGCAGTACTTC. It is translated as CASSKQGVPYEQYF. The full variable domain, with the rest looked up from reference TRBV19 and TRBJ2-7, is DGGITQSPKYLFRKEGQNVTLSCEQNLNHDAMYWYRQDPGQGLRLIYYSQIVNDFQKGDIAEGYSVSREKKESFPLTVTSAQKNPTAFYLCASSKQGVPYEQYFGPGTRLTVT.

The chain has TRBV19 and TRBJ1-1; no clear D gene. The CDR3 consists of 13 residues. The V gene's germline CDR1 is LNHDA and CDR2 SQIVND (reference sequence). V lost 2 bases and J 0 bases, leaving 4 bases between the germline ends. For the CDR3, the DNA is TGTGCCAGTAGTATACAGATGAACACTGAAGCTTTCTTT. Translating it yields CASSIQMNTEAFF.

As DNA, the CDR3 is TGCGCCAGCAGCTATGGAGGTGGGGGGCAGCAGTTCTTC. This encodes CASSYGGGGQQFF. This chain connects TRBV5-1 to TRBJ2-1; D assignment may be TRBD1 or TRBD2 (6 bases each). Trimming left V 3 bases short and J 11 bases short, with 15 bases between. The CDR3 length is 13 residues. Germline V lookup: CDR1 SGHRS, CDR2 YFSETQ.

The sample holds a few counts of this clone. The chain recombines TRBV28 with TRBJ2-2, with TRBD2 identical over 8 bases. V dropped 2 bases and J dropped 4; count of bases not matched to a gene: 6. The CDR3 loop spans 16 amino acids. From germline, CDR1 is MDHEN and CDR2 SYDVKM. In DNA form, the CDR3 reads TGTGCCAGCAGTTTAAGCGGGGGCTCTGGCACCGGGGAGCTGTTTTTT. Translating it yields CASSLSGGSGTGELFF.

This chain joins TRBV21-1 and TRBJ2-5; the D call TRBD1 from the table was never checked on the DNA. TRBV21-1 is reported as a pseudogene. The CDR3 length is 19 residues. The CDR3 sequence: CASSNRARRYGQGRETQYF. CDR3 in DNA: TGTGCCAGCAGCAATAGGGCCCGGAGATACGGACAGGGACGGGAGACCCAGTACTTC.